These T cell receptor beta chains were read from a single sample in a study of cytomegalovirus exposure and HLA in healthy donors. This table comes from immunoSEQ multiplex PCR, and its TCRdb copy is limited to in-frame clones, with some not included. The sample consists of about 360,000 clones, about nine tenths of them appearing once. Sample: PBMCs. These receptors all come from a woman between 18 and 29 years old in good health and CMV-seronegative. The CDR3 runs from the conserved cysteine through the conserved F or W. Each record gives: CDR3 length, V gene, D gene, clone size, J gene, CDR3 protein, CDR3 DNA. A D gene is named only where the DNA matches it firmly. Size is stated for part of the rows, as once, few or many counts, or as a class when the clone is expanded.

19,TRBV19,TRBD2,-,TRBJ2-2,CASRPSGTSGSRNTGELFF,TGTGCCAGTCGGCCCTCCGGGACTAGCGGGAGTCGCAACACCGGGGAGCTGTTTTTT
11,TRBV27,-,-,TRBJ2-5,CASSGGETQYF,TGTGCCAGCAGTGGGGGGGAGACCCAGTACTTC
14,TRBV27,-,-,TRBJ1-6,CASSYGLLGSPLHF,TGTGCCAGCAGTTATGGGCTACTAGGTTCACCCCTCCACTTT
14,TRBV6-5,TRBD1,-,TRBJ1-4,CASSSRDRREKLFF,TGTGCCAGCAGTTCCCGGGACAGGCGCGAAAAACTGTTTTTT
12,TRBV11-3,TRBD1,-,TRBJ1-1,CASSLGTGEAFF,TGTGCCAGCAGCTTAGGGACAGGTGAAGCTTTCTTT
15,TRBV28,TRBD1,-,TRBJ1-5,CASSLVGQGHQPQHF,TGTGCCAGCAGTTTGGTGGGACAGGGTCATCAGCCCCAGCATTTT
14,TRBV30,-,-,TRBJ1-3,CAWSTVSSGNTIYF,TGTGCCTGGAGCACGGTCTCCTCTGGAAACACCATATATTTT
13,TRBV4-1,-,-,TRBJ1-1,CASSQGQNTEAFF,TGCGCCAGCAGCCAAGGACAGAACACTGAAGCTTTCTTT
15,TRBV11-2,TRBD2,-,TRBJ2-3,CASSLTSPGADTQYF,TGTGCCAGCAGCTTGACTAGCCCCGGGGCAGATACGCAGTATTTT
17,TRBV29-1,TRBD2,-,TRBJ2-1,CSVEDMAGEDPYNEQFF,TGCAGCGTTGAAGATATGGCGGGAGAAGACCCCTACAATGAGCAGTTCTTC
14,TRBV25-1,-,-,TRBJ1-2,CASSELGTNYGYTF,TGTGCCAGCAGTGAATTAGGGACAAACTATGGCTACACCTTC
16,TRBV5-1,TRBD1,-,TRBJ2-5,CASSTRTGEAQETQYF,TGCGCCAGCAGCACGCGGACAGGGGAGGCCCAAGAGACCCAGTACTTC
15,TRBV9,-,-,TRBJ2-1,CASNQGGGARNEQFF,TGTGCCAGCAATCAAGGTGGGGGGGCCCGGAATGAGCAGTTCTTC
17,TRBV11-2,TRBD2,-,TRBJ2-2,CASSPGSSGSGGKELFF,TGTGCCAGCAGCCCCGGGTCTAGCGGGAGCGGGGGAAAGGAGCTGTTTTTT
13,TRBV9,TRBD2,-,TRBJ2-1,CASSAGTSNEQFF,TGTGCCAGCAGCGCCGGGACTAGCAATGAGCAGTTCTTC
15,TRBV27,-,-,TRBJ2-3,CASSLSFRVVDTQYF,TGTGCCAGCAGTTTATCGTTCCGGGTTGTAGATACGCAGTATTTT
16,TRBV19,-,-,TRBJ2-3,CASSMIGGFSTDTQYF,TGTGCCAGTAGTATGATAGGCGGGTTTAGCACAGATACGCAGTATTTT
11,TRBV27,-,few,TRBJ1-2,CASHSGGGYTF,TGTGCCAGCCACTCGGGGGGTGGCTACACCTTC
12,TRBV2,-,-,TRBJ2-5,CASRRVQETQYF,TGTGCCAGCAGGAGGGTCCAAGAGACCCAGTACTTC
15,TRBV4-1,TRBD2,-,TRBJ2-7,CASSHTSGTPYEQYF,TGCGCCAGCAGCCACACTAGCGGGACGCCCTACGAGCAGTACTTC
12,TRBV19,TRBD1,-,TRBJ2-7,CASSIPDRKQYF,TGTGCCAGTAGTATCCCGGACAGGAAGCAGTACTTC
11,TRBV20-1,TRBD1,-,TRBJ1-2,CSARASTGPLF,TGCAGTGCTAGAGCCTCGACAGGGCCCCTCTTC
15,TRBV6-5,TRBD1,-,TRBJ2-7,CASSYSGTEGDEQYF,TGTGCCAGCAGTTACTCAGGGACAGAAGGGGACGAGCAGTACTTC
20,TRBV27,TRBD1,-,TRBJ2-6,CASSLSSGGLISSGANVLTF,TGTGCCAGCAGTTTATCCTCAGGGGGCTTAATCAGCTCTGGGGCCAACGTCCTGACTTTC
13,TRBV7-9,-,-,TRBJ2-1,CASSLFSVNEQFF,TGTGCCAGCAGCTTATTCTCGGTAAATGAGCAGTTCTTC
15,TRBV4-2,TRBD1,-,TRBJ2-4,CASSQAGQGENIQYF,TGTGCCAGCAGCCAAGCAGGACAGGGGGAAAACATTCAGTACTTC
15,TRBV2,-,-,TRBJ1-5,CASSGVSRHNQPQHF,TGTGCCAGCAGCGGGGTAAGCCGGCACAATCAGCCCCAGCATTTT
15,TRBV4-2,TRBD2,-,TRBJ2-5,CASSVGLAGRETQYF,TGTGCCAGCAGCGTCGGACTAGCGGGAAGGGAGACCCAGTACTTC
13,TRBV5-1,-,once,TRBJ2-7,CASSFPDSYEQYF,TGCGCCAGCAGCTTCCCGGACAGCTACGAGCAGTACTTC
13,TRBV27,TRBD1,-,TRBJ2-7,CASSSQGAYEQYF,TGTGCCAGCAGTTCCCAGGGGGCCTACGAGCAGTACTTC
14,TRBV27,-,-,TRBJ2-7,CASSFSRTAYEQYF,TGTGCCAGCAGTTTTAGTCGGACAGCCTACGAGCAGTACTTC
15,TRBV7-8,-,-,TRBJ2-7,CASSFGTNPTYEQYF,TGTGCCAGCAGCTTTGGGACAAACCCCACCTACGAGCAGTACTTC
9,TRBV7-9,-,-,TRBJ2-7,CASSPGLYF,TGTGCCAGCAGCCCCGGTCTGTACTTC
14,TRBV27,TRBD1,-,TRBJ2-1,CASSYADRGDEQFF,TGTGCCAGCAGCTACGCCGACAGGGGCGATGAGCAGTTCTTC
12,TRBV7-9,TRBD1,-,TRBJ1-1,CASSLPTGEAFF,TGTGCCAGCAGCTTACCGACAGGGGAAGCTTTCTTT
14,TRBV28,TRBD1,once,TRBJ2-2,CASTRQGATGELFF,TGTGCCAGCACCCGCCAGGGGGCGACCGGGGAGCTGTTTTTT
13,TRBV28,TRBD1,-,TRBJ2-7,CASSRDRYYEQYF,TGTGCCAGCAGTCGGGACAGATATTACGAGCAGTACTTC
17,TRBV28,TRBD2,-,TRBJ2-5,CASSSVIERESRETQYF,TGTGCCAGCAGTTCAGTAATAGAGCGGGAGTCGAGAGAGACCCAGTACTTC
15,TRBV9,TRBD1,-,TRBJ1-5,CASSPGDRVGQPQHF,TGTGCCAGCAGCCCCGGGGACAGGGTTGGTCAGCCCCAGCATTTT
16,TRBV4-2,TRBD2,few,TRBJ2-3,CASSQASGSGSDTQYF,TGTGCCAGCAGCCAGGCTAGCGGGAGCGGGTCAGATACGCAGTATTTT
15,TRBV6-1,TRBD2,-,TRBJ2-3,CASSGIAGGADTQYF,TGTGCCAGCAGTGGAATAGCGGGGGGGGCAGATACGCAGTATTTT
15,TRBV5-1,-,-,TRBJ1-6,CASSLVRGMNSPLHF,TGCGCCAGCAGCTTGGTAAGGGGGATGAATTCACCCCTCCACTTT
15,TRBV27,TRBD1,-,TRBJ2-1,CASSLLGQGSDEQFF,TGTGCCAGCAGTTTATTGGGACAGGGGAGCGATGAGCAGTTCTTC
15,TRBV27,TRBD1,-,TRBJ1-2,CASSLRTGGYYGYTF,TGTGCCAGCAGTCTCCGGACAGGGGGCTACTATGGCTACACCTTC
17,TRBV18,TRBD1,-,TRBJ2-7,CASSPQPGTGKTNEQYF,TGTGCCAGCTCACCACAGCCCGGGACAGGGAAAACTAACGAGCAGTACTTC
21,TRBV15,TRBD1,-,TRBJ1-3,CATSHNDLRDSSLTSGNTIYF,TGTGCCACCAGCCACAACGACCTCCGGGACAGTTCCCTTACCTCTGGAAACACCATATATTTT
15,TRBV7-8,-,-,TRBJ2-2,CASSLVGGNTGELFF,TGTGCCAGCAGCTTAGTAGGCGGGAACACCGGGGAGCTGTTTTTT
13,TRBV7-2,-,-,TRBJ1-2,CASSLQDNYGYTF,TGTGCCAGCAGCTTACAGGATAACTATGGCTACACCTTC
17,TRBV9,TRBD2,-,TRBJ2-3,CASSSQGTSGRTDTQYF,TGTGCCAGCAGCTCACAAGGGACTAGCGGGCGCACAGATACGCAGTATTTT
14,TRBV30,TRBD1,-,TRBJ1-2,CACPGQGANYGYTF,TGTGCCTGCCCTGGACAGGGGGCCAACTATGGCTACACCTTC
16,TRBV2,TRBD1,-,TRBJ2-7,CASRETGGTGFYEQYF,TGTGCCAGCAGGGAAACGGGCGGGACAGGGTTCTACGAGCAGTACTTC
16,TRBV4-1,-,-,TRBJ2-1,CASSQDVRGRGNEQFF,TGCGCCAGCAGCCAAGACGTTCGGGGGAGGGGGAATGAGCAGTTCTTC
14,TRBV27,TRBD1,-,TRBJ2-7,CASSPRDRAREQYF,TGTGCCAGCAGCCCCCGGGACAGGGCTCGCGAGCAGTACTTC
16,TRBV6-5,-,-,TRBJ1-2,CASSYSAVGGPDGYTF,TGTGCCAGCAGCTACAGCGCGGTCGGGGGGCCAGATGGCTACACCTTC
16,TRBV18,TRBD1,-,TRBJ2-3,CASSPRGPTVTDTQYF,TGTGCCAGCTCACCAAGGGGGCCTACAGTCACAGATACGCAGTATTTT
12,TRBV2,-,once,TRBJ1-1,CASSLEGGEAFF,TGTGCCAGCAGTCTTGAGGGGGGGGAGGCTTTCTTT
14,TRBV6-1,TRBD1,-,TRBJ2-7,CASSDTGGPYEQYF,TGTGCCAGCAGTGATACAGGGGGCCCCTACGAGCAGTACTTC
14,TRBV9,TRBD1,-,TRBJ2-5,CASSPRTGIETQYF,TGTGCCAGCAGCCCCCGGACAGGTATAGAGACCCAGTACTTC
14,TRBV6-6,TRBD2,-,TRBJ2-1,CASSSGGSYNEQFF,TGTGCCAGCAGTAGCGGGGGCTCCTACAATGAGCAGTTCTTC
16,TRBV5-1,-,once,TRBJ2-3,CASSLAGRDGLDTQYF,TGCGCCAGCAGCTTGGCCGGGCGGGATGGGCTCGATACGCAGTATTTT